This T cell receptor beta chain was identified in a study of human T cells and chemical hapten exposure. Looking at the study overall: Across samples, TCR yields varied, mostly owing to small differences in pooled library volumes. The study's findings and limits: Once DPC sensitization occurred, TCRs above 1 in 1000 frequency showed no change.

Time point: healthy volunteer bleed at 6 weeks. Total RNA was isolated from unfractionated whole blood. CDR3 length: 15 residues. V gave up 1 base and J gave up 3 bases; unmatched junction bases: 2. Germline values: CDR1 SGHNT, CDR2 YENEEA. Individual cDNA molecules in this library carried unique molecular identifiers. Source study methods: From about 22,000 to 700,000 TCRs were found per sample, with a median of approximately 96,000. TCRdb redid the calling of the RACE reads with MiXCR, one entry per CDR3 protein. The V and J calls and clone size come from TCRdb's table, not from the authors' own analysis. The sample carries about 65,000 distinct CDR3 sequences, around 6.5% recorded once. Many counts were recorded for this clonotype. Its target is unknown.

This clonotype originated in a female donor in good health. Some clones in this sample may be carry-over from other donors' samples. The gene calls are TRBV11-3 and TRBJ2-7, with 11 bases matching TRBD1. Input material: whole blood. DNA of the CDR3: TGTGCCAGCAGCTTAGTGGGACAGGGGGACTACGAGCAGTACTTC. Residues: CASSLVGQGDYEQYF.